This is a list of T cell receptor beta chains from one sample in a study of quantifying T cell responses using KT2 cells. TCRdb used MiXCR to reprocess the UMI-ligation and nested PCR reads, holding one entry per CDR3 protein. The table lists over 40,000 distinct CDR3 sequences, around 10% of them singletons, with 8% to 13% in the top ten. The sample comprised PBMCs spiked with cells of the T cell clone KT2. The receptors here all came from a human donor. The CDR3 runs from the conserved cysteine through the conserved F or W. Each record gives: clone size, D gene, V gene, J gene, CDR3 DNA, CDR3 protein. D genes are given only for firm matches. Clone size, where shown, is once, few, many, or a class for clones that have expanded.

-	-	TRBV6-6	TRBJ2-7	TGTGCCAGCAGTTACTCTCCCTGGTTGGAGCAGTACTTC	CASSYSPWLEQYF
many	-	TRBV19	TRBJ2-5	TGTGCCAGTAGTCAACAGGAGGCGAGAGAGACCCAGTACTTC	CASSQQEARETQYF
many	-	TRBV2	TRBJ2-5	TGTGCCAGCAGTGAGTCGAATCTTCTAGACACAGGGAAAGAGACCCAGTACTTC	CASSESNLLDTGKETQYF
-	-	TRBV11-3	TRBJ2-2	TGTGCCAGCAGCTTGGGGGCCGGGGAGCTGTTTTTT	CASSLGAGELFF
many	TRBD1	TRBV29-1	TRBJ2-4	TGCAGCGTCACAGACAGGGGGCGAACCAAAAACATTCAGTACTTC	CSVTDRGRTKNIQYF
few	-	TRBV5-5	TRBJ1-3	TGTGCCAGCAGCTTGACATCTGGCAGTTACTCTGGAAACACCATATATTTT	CASSLTSGSYSGNTIYF
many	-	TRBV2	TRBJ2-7	TGTGCCAGCGCCGGGGATTTCTACGAGCAGTACTTC	CASAGDFYEQYF
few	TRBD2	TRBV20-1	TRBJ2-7	TGCAGTGCTAGAGATCCTAGCGGGAGTCTGTGGGAGCAGTACTTC	CSARDPSGSLWEQYF
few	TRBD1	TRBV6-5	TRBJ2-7	TGTGCCAGCAGTTACTCCAGGGGACAGGAGCAGTACTTC	CASSYSRGQEQYF
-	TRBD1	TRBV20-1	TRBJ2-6	TGCAGTGCTAACCGACAGGGGGCGGTATCTGGGGCCAACGTCCTGACTTTC	CSANRQGAVSGANVLTF
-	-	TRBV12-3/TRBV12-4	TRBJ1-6	TGTGCCAGCAGTTTAGAGGGGGGACTTAATTCACCCCTCCACTTT	CASSLEGGLNSPLHF
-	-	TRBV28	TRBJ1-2	TGTGCCAGCAGTCCCCGGGGGGGGGCGAACTATGGCTACACCTTC	CASSPRGGANYGYTF